These 15 T cell receptor beta chains were sequenced from one sample in a study of naive and memory T cell subsets (dated by TCRdb to 2015 to 2018). Using 3' ligation of a UMI-containing oligonucleotide to TCR cDNA, the study laid out a robust and sensitive protocol to amplify, sequence and analyze TCRs. Libraries came from 5' RACE. Sequencer: Illumina MiSeq. Four rounds of PCR, run with the SP2 primer together with nested alpha and beta constant region primers, were used to amplify the ligated cDNA. The raw public reads went through TCRdb reprocessing: fastp at Q25, MiXCR clone calling, in-frame beta chains kept. All rows with the same CDR3 protein become a single entry with the most common DNA and genes. The sample has roughly 56,000 distinct CDR3 sequences on record, around 7.7% of them singletons. The top ten clonotypes cover 8.5% to 10% of the sample. Receptors originate from a male donor in good health.

The chain links TRBV5-1 to TRBJ1-3; tentatively, D is TRBD1 (5 bases). V was pared by 5 bases and J by 0 bases, with 9 bases between. CDR3 size: 14 residues. Germline CDR1 reads SGHRS; CDR2 reads YFSETQ. The CDR3 nucleotides are TGCGCCAGCAGTTCCGGGGCCTCTGGAAACACCATATATTTT. This translates into CASSSGASGNTIYF.

This clonotype was found a few times. V and J are TRBV5-4 and TRBJ2-7; TRBD1 or TRBD2 may be the D gene (5 bases each). The CDR3 is made up of 16 amino acids. Per germline, CDR1 SGHNT and CDR2 YYREEE (reference sequence). V shed 0 bases and J shed 7 bases, with 20 bases lying between them. The CDR3 DNA is TGTGCCAGCAGCTTGGGGCTCTGGGGGACCCCGGGGGAGCAGTACTTC. Translated: CASSLGLWGTPGEQYF.

This clonotype was counted ten times or more. The chain recombines TRBV20-1 with TRBJ2-4; TRBD1 matches at 7 bases. The CDR3 has 15 amino acids. Germline CDR1 and CDR2: DFQATT and SNEGSKA (reference sequence). The CDR3 sequence is CSAPDRVLTKNIQYF. The CDR3 nucleotides read TGCAGCGCCCCAGACAGGGTGTTGACCAAAAACATTCAGTACTTC.

There are many counts of this clonotype. The chain links TRBV27 to TRBJ2-2; D uncertain. The CDR3 has 13 residues. The germline V gene encodes CDR1 MNHEY and CDR2 SMNVEV (reference sequence). V was shortened by 4 bases and J by 0 bases, with 3 bases between the two germline ends. In DNA, the CDR3 is TGTGCCAGCAGTTCGGCGAACACCGGGGAGCTGTTTTTT. Amino acids: CASSSANTGELFF.

The V gene is TRBV5-1, the J gene TRBJ2-1; a possible D gene is TRBD2 (5 bases). The CDR3 contains 14 residues. Germline CDR1 and CDR2: SGHRS and YFSETQ. V lost 4 bases to trimming and J lost 5 bases, with 13 bases between them. The CDR3 loop is CASSSSPGNNEQFF. The CDR3 coding sequence is TGCGCCAGCAGCAGCTCCCCCGGGAACAATGAGCAGTTCTTC.

The rearrangement uses TRBV12-5 and TRBJ2-3, with 9 bases lining up with TRBD2. The CDR3 sequence is 16 residues long. The V segment lost 1 base and the J segment 0 bases; nucleotides outside the gene matches: 2. The germline CDR1 and CDR2 sequences are LGHNT and FRNRAP. CDR3 loop: CASGLGAGGSTDTQYF. CDR3 nucleotides: TGTGCTAGTGGTTTGGGGGCGGGGGGGAGCACAGATACGCAGTATTTT.

This clonotype was seen more than once but under ten times. V gene TRBV7-9 combines with J gene TRBJ2-7; TRBD1 aligns across 7 bases. Trimming cost V 4 bases and J 3 bases; bases outside gene matches: 12. Germline CDR1 and CDR2: SEHNR and FQNEAQ (reference sequence). This CDR3 is built from 16 residues. The CDR3 DNA sequence: TGTGCCAGCAGCTCAGACACCGGACAGGTCATCTACGAGCAGTACTTC. This sequence encodes CASSSDTGQVIYEQYF. Full variable domain (rest looked up from reference TRBV7-9 and TRBJ2-7): DTGVSQNPRHKITKRGQNVTFRCDPISEHNRLYWYRQTLGQGPEFLTYFQNEAQLEKSRLLSDRFSAERPKGSFSTLEIQRTEQGDSAMYLCASSSDTGQVIYEQYFGPGTRLTVT.

The genes are TRBV6-2 or TRBV6-3 and TRBJ2-3; a weak D match, TRBD1 (5 bases). The CDR3 runs to 15 residues. CDR1 and CDR2 from the germline V gene are MNHEY and SVGEGT. Deletions cut 1 base from V and 2 bases from J, with 10 bases between. As DNA, the CDR3 is TGTGCCAGCAGTTACTGGGCCAGGGTCACAGATACGCAGTATTTT. Translation gives CASSYWARVTDTQYF.

The CDR3 sequence is CSVEHAGQDTEAFF. CDR3 nucleotides: TGCAGCGTTGAACATGCAGGGCAAGACACTGAAGCTTTCTTT. The chain couples TRBV29-1 to TRBJ1-1; perhaps TRBD1 as D (5 bases). Germline V gives CDR1 SQVTM, CDR2 ANQGSEA. V dropped 2 bases and J dropped 3 bases, with 13 bases sitting between them. This CDR3 has 14 amino acids.

J is TRBJ2-1 and V is TRBV7-8; tentatively, D is TRBD1 (5 bases). Trimming shortened V by 5 bases and J by 3 bases, and 8 bases separated the two germline ends. The CDR3 has 13 residues. CDR1 and CDR2 from the germline V gene are SGHVS and FQNEAQ. In DNA form, the CDR3 reads TGTGCCAGCAGCCCCCAGGGCTACAATGAGCAGTTCTTC. Its protein is CASSPQGYNEQFF. The variable domain in full, completed from reference TRBV7-8 and TRBJ2-1, reads GAGVSQSPRYKVAKRGQDVALRCDPISGHVSLFWYQQALGQGPEFLTYFQNEAQLDKSGLPSDRFFAERPEGSVSTLKIQRTQQEDSAVYLCASSPQGYNEQFFGPGTRLTVL.

This clonotype was seen ten or more times. This chain joins TRBV15 and TRBJ1-1; tentative D call: TRBD1 (5 bases). The CDR3 consists of 13 residues. Germline V CDR1 and CDR2: LNHNV, YYDKDF (reference sequence). V lost 0 bases and J 8 bases, leaving 10 bases between the germline ends. The CDR3 bases are TGTGCCACCAGCAGAGATGGACACCGGGAAGCTTTCTTT. Translation gives CATSRDGHREAFF.

This clonotype has just a few counts. The V and J genes are TRBV6-1 and TRBJ2-7; D is perhaps TRBD1 or TRBD2 (5 bases each). The CDR3 contains 13 residues. CDR1 and CDR2 (germline): MNHNS, SASEGT. Deletions cut 6 bases from V and 3 bases from J, with 12 bases between. This CDR3 is CASSYGTHYEQYF. The CDR3 DNA reads as TGTGCCAGCAGCTACGGGACCCACTACGAGCAGTACTTC.

This clonotype was seen more than once but under ten times. The chain links TRBV2 to TRBJ2-7; a weak D match, TRBD1 (5 bases). Trimming left V 3 bases short and J 5 bases short, with 8 bases between. Germline CDR1 and CDR2: SNHLY and FYNNEI. This CDR3 has 12 amino acids. CDR3 nucleotides: TGTGCCAGCAGTGACCAGGGCCACGAGCAGTACTTC. It translates to CASSDQGHEQYF.

The rearrangement links TRBV6-1 to TRBJ2-7; the D gene is possibly TRBD1 (6 bases). Trimming removed 8 bases from V and 4 bases from J, with 15 bases in between. Germline V CDR1 and CDR2: MNHNS, SASEGT. The length of the CDR3 is 13 residues. CDR3 nucleotide sequence: TGTGCCAGCTTACAGGACAGCACATACGAGCAGTACTTC. It yields the protein CASLQDSTYEQYF.

Ten or more counts support this clonotype. CDR3 nucleotide sequence: TGTGCCAGCCAGAAACTTACGAACACCGGGGAGCTGTTTTTT. Encoded protein: CASQKLTNTGELFF. The rearrangement uses TRBV2 and TRBJ2-2; D is uncertain. Germline lookup yields CDR1 SNHLY and CDR2 FYNNEI. The ends were cut back, 8 bases at V and 0 bases at J, with 10 bases in the middle. CDR3 length: 14 residues.